This passage covers 18 T cell receptor beta chains from one sample sequenced in a study of T cells after yellow fever vaccination. TCRdb recomputed calls from the 5' RACE reads with MiXCR, one row per CDR3 protein. The repertoire consists of fewer than 100,000 distinct CDR3 sequences, with 7.5% to 10% occurring once and the leading ten covering roughly 15%. The sequencing here drew on CD8+ T cells not binding an NS4B(214-222) dextramer, sorted from PBMCs, taken more than 13 days after the first yellow fever vaccination. These receptors were obtained from a man aged 18 to 29 who received the YFV17D yellow fever vaccine.

In regard to this clonotype: The junction does not match germline at one end; this may be a read error. The chain couples TRBV28 to TRBJ2-2; D is unclear. Germline V lookup: CDR1 MDHEN, CDR2 SYDVKM. The CDR3 is 17 residues long. CDR3 protein: CASNLPGYSANTGELFF. CDR3 coding DNA: TGTGCCAGCAATTTACCCGGCTACAGCGCGAACACCGGGGAGCTGTTTTTT.

The V call is TRBV7-2, the J call TRBJ2-5; TRBD2 agrees at 11 bases. The CDR3 sequence is 17 residues long. Germline assignment: CDR1 SGHTA and CDR2 FQGNSA. Trimming took 3 bases from V and 2 from J; bases not matched to a gene: 8. The chain's CDR3 is CASSFYPSGGSQETQYF. The CDR3 DNA reads as TGTGCCAGCAGCTTTTATCCTAGCGGGGGGTCACAAGAGACCCAGTACTTC.

There are a few counts of this clonotype. This chain uses TRBV19 with TRBJ1-6, with D perhaps matching TRBD1 (6 bases). This CDR3 has 14 residues. Germline CDR1 and CDR2: LNHDA and SQIVND (reference sequence). V was trimmed by 5 bases and J by 7 bases, leaving 12 bases between them. The CDR3 reads CASSHAGENSPLHF. The CDR3 region has the DNA TGTGCCAGTAGTCACGCAGGGGAGAATTCACCCCTCCACTTT.

The chain uses TRBV6-1 and TRBJ2-7; D remains ambiguous. CDR1 is MNHNS and CDR2 is SASEGT in the germline V gene. The CDR3 consists of 13 residues. Trimming took off 8 bases at V and 5 bases at J, with 16 bases between the two ends. CDR3 loop: CASGIGRRNEQYF. CDR3 DNA: TGTGCCAGCGGGATTGGTAGACGGAACGAGCAGTACTTC.

This rearrangement joins TRBV11-3 to TRBJ2-3; the D call may be TRBD1 or TRBD2 (5 bases each). The CDR3 contains 14 residues. V lost 5 bases and J lost 6, with 15 bases in between. The germline CDR1 and CDR2 sequences are SGHNT and YENEEA. Here the CDR3 DNA reads TGTGCCAGCAGCCCACCCGGGACGGGCGATACGCAGTATTTT. It translates to CASSPPGTGDTQYF.

There are many counts of this clonotype. The chain carries TRBV2 and TRBJ1-1; no definite D call. Between the trimmed V and J ends, which lost 0 bases and 0 bases, there was a span of 11 bases. Germline CDR1 SNHLY, CDR2 FYNNEI. The CDR3 is made up of 16 amino acids. CDR3 nucleotides: TGTGCCAGCAGTGAAGCGAGGAGCCGGATGAACACTGAAGCTTTCTTT. Translating gives CASSEARSRMNTEAFF.

The V and J genes are TRBV5-1 and TRBJ2-7, with D possibly being TRBD1 or TRBD2 (5 bases each). Germline CDR1 SGHRS, CDR2 YFSETQ. The CDR3 totals 17 residues. V was clipped by 0 bases and J by 2 bases, with 18 bases between them. The CDR3 loop is CASSLDTSGRNTYEQYF. The CDR3 DNA is TGCGCCAGCAGCTTGGATACCTCGGGACGGAACACCTACGAGCAGTACTTC. The full variable domain, completed using reference TRBV5-1 and TRBJ2-7, is KAGVTQTPRYLIKTRGQQVTLSCSPISGHRSVSWYQQTPGQGLQFLFEYFSETQRNKGNFPGRFSGRQFSNSRSEMNVSTLELGDSALYLCASSLDTSGRNTYEQYFGPGTRLTVT.

This clonotype was counted ten times or more. CDR3 loop: CASSSSLVGADTQYF. DNA of the CDR3: TGTGCCAGCAGCTCGAGTCTTGTGGGGGCAGATACGCAGTATTTT. This chain uses TRBV12-3 or TRBV12-4 with TRBJ2-3; D possibly matches TRBD1 or TRBD2 (5 bases each). Trimming cost V 6 bases and J 4 bases, with 17 bases left between them. CDR3 length: 15 amino acids.

This clonotype showed up just a few times. The CDR3 DNA reads TGTGCCATCAGTCGGGGGGGGGCTGGGGCCAACGTCCTGACTTTC. It translates to CAISRGGAGANVLTF. The chain is built from TRBV10-3 and TRBJ2-6; 8 bases agree with TRBD2. Per germline, CDR1 ENHRY and CDR2 SYGVKD. The ends lost 5 bases at V and 2 bases at J; junction bases unmatched: 2. This CDR3 is built from 15 residues.

This clonotype showed up just a few times. The chain couples TRBV7-9 to TRBJ2-7, with D possibly matching TRBD2 (6 bases). The CDR3 runs 15 residues. V was shortened by 0 bases and J by 5 bases, with 14 bases between the two germline ends. The V gene's germline CDR1 is SEHNR and CDR2 FQNEAQ (reference sequence). The CDR3 region is CASSLASGTRHEQYF. The DNA of the CDR3 is TGTGCCAGCAGCTTAGCTTCCGGGACTCGCCACGAGCAGTACTTC.

The gene calls are TRBV7-2 and TRBJ1-2; no reliable D call. The length of the CDR3 is 15 residues. With 1 base removed from V and 0 bases from J, the gap between germline ends came to 9 bases. Germline lookup yields CDR1 SGHTA and CDR2 FQGNSA. The CDR3 nucleotides read TGTGCCAGCAGCTTAGTGCTCATTACTAACTATGGCTACACCTTC. It translates to CASSLVLITNYGYTF.

The chain employs TRBV19 and TRBJ2-1, with 8 bases identical to TRBD1. Trimming at V came to 2 bases and at J to 5 bases, leaving 8 bases not matched to a gene. The CDR3 has 16 residues. Per the germline V gene, CDR1 is LNHDA and CDR2 is SQIVND (reference sequence). The CDR3 spells CASSIQGAPPNNEQFF. For the CDR3, the DNA is TGTGCCAGTAGTATACAGGGGGCCCCTCCAAACAATGAGCAGTTCTTC.

This clonotype came up many times. V gene TRBV20-1 combines with J gene TRBJ2-7; 10 bases fit TRBD1. Trimming removed 5 bases from V and 3 bases from J; junction bases left unmatched: 4. The CDR3 runs to 13 residues. CDR1 DFQATT and CDR2 SNEGSKA come from the germline V gene (reference sequence). The DNA of the CDR3 is TGCAGTGCTGGGGACAGGGGACTCTACGAGCAGTACTTC. The encoded protein is CSAGDRGLYEQYF.

This clonotype was found a few times. The V and J genes are TRBV4-1 and TRBJ1-1; 7 nucleotides agree with TRBD1. This CDR3 is built from 14 residues. The J segment lost 7 bases and the V segment lost 2 bases, leaving 7 bases of the junction unmatched. Germline V lookup: CDR1 MGHRA, CDR2 YSYEKL. CDR3 amino acids: CASSQTGVQGEAFF. The CDR3 region has the DNA TGCGCCAGCAGCCAAACAGGGGTACAGGGTGAAGCTTTCTTT.

This clonotype was counted a few times. The CDR3 DNA sequence: TGTGCCAGCAGCTTGATGGGTTACGGTTTGGGCTCTGGAAACACCATATATTTT. Protein product: CASSLMGYGLGSGNTIYF. This chain joins TRBV5-4 and TRBJ1-3; D is uncertain. Trimming took off 1 base at V and 0 bases at J, with 17 bases between the two ends. The germline gives CDR1 SGHNT, CDR2 YYREEE (reference sequence). The CDR3 contains 18 residues.

J is TRBJ2-7 and V is TRBV7-2; the D gene could be TRBD1 or TRBD2 (6 bases each). The CDR3 runs to 14 residues. Germline V gene sequence: CDR1 SGHTA, CDR2 FQGNSA. V lost 0 bases and J lost 4, with 10 bases in between. The CDR3 nucleotides are TGTGCCAGCAGCTTAGCCGGGGGCGGGTACGAGCAGTACTTC. Translation gives CASSLAGGGYEQYF.

This clonotype was picked up a small number of times. This rearrangement joins TRBV29-1 to TRBJ1-1; D unclear. The V gene lost 5 bases and the J gene lost 0 bases, with 13 bases spanning the gap. Per the germline V gene, CDR1 is SQVTM and CDR2 is ANQGSEA. The CDR3 has 14 residues. CDR3 nucleotide sequence: TGCAGCGTTTCTCTGGTTGGGATGAACACTGAAGCTTTCTTT. Its protein product is CSVSLVGMNTEAFF.

There are a few counts of this clonotype. The CDR3, as DNA: TGCGCCAGCAGCCGTAGCGGTGGGGGCACTGAAGCTTTCTTT. Its translation: CASSRSGGGTEAFF. The V gene is TRBV4-1, the J gene TRBJ1-1; D might be TRBD1 (5 bases). The CDR3 is 14 amino acids. V was pared by 4 bases and J by 4 bases, with 13 bases between. Germline CDR1 reads MGHRA; CDR2 reads YSYEKL.